One and the same sample provided the 27 T cell receptor beta chains below, sequenced in a study of control samples from healthy donors and cancer patients. TCRdb's copy holds only in-frame clones and misses some; the assay was immunoSEQ multiplex PCR. The data contain 130,000 to 150,000 clones, 75% to 95% of them singletons. Sequenced: blood. Source of these receptors: a man aged 25-45 years in good health.

The chain couples TRBV5-8 to TRBJ2-3, with 9 positions matching TRBD2. J was trimmed by 3 bases and V by 1 base; bases with no gene match: 3. Per the germline V gene, CDR1 is SGHTS and CDR2 is YDEGEE. The CDR3 consists of 15 residues. The CDR3 spells CASSLFLAGTDTQYF. CDR3 coding DNA: TGTGCCAGCAGCTTGTTCCTAGCGGGGACAGATACGCAGTATTTT.

This clone was observed once. V usage is TRBV6-5 and J usage is TRBJ2-7; the D is unclear. V gave up 10 bases and J gave up 7 bases, with 17 bases separating them. The CDR3 is made up of 12 amino acids. The V gene's germline CDR1 is MNHEY and CDR2 SVGAGI. Here the CDR3 DNA reads TGTGCCATCACCCCCGGGTCGCGGGAGCAGTACTTC. This codes for CAITPGSREQYF.

V is TRBV14 and J is TRBJ1-1; TRBD1 matches 9 bases. The CDR3 is made up of 15 amino acids. V shed 4 bases and J 5 bases; nucleotides not matched to a gene: 8. The germline gives CDR1 SGHDN, CDR2 FVKESK. The CDR3 here is CASSRLTGGRTEAFF. In nucleotides, the CDR3 is TGTGCCAGCAGCCGCCTGACAGGGGGGAGGACTGAAGCTTTCTTT.

The chain couples TRBV4-2 to TRBJ2-7; D call uncertain. Trimming removed 0 bases from V and 6 bases from J, with 12 bases in between. CDR3 length: 14 residues. Germline CDR1 LGHNA, CDR2 YNFKEQ. CDR3: CASSQDYVSTEQYF. The CDR3 coding sequence is TGTGCCAGCAGCCAAGATTACGTATCCACCGAGCAGTACTTC.

The chain employs TRBV7-9 and TRBJ1-5; 7 bases fit TRBD1. The germline V gene has CDR1 SEHNR and CDR2 FQNEAQ (reference sequence). With 5 bases clipped from V and 11 bases from J, the junction kept 6 bases outside the gene matches. The CDR3 totals 12 residues. The CDR3 bases are TGTGCCAGCAGCCGGGAAGACAGGGCCCAGCATTTT. It yields the protein CASSREDRAQHF. Supplemented by reference TRBV7-9 and TRBJ1-5, the full variable domain reads DTGVSQNPRHKITKRGQNVTFRCDPISEHNRLYWYRQTLGQGPEFLTYFQNEAQLEKSRLLSDRFSAERPKGSFSTLEIQRTEQGDSAMYLCASSREDRAQHFGDGTRLSIL.

The chain couples TRBV30 to TRBJ1-1, with D unresolved. Trimming removed 2 bases from V and 2 bases from J, with 9 bases in between. Germline V gene data show CDR1 as GTSNPN and CDR2 as SVGIG (reference sequence). The CDR3 is 13 residues long. The CDR3 spells CAWSPGPNTEAFF. CDR3 sequence (DNA): TGTGCCTGGAGTCCTGGGCCCAACACTGAAGCTTTCTTT.

This clone was detected only once. The CDR3 sequence is CASSTVDGPYGYTF. DNA for the CDR3: TGTGCCAGTAGTACAGTGGACGGCCCTTATGGCTACACCTTC. The chain employs TRBV19 and TRBJ1-2; D gene ambiguous. Germline CDR1 and CDR2: LNHDA and SQIVND (reference sequence). The CDR3 extends over 14 amino acids. V lost 4 bases to trimming and J lost 5 bases, with 14 bases between them. Using reference TRBV19 and TRBJ1-2 for the parts outside the CDR3, the full variable domain is DGGITQSPKYLFRKEGQNVTLSCEQNLNHDAMYWYRQDPGQGLRLIYYSQIVNDFQKGDIAEGYSVSREKKESFPLTVTSAQKNPTAFYLCASSTVDGPYGYTFGSGTRLTVV.

The V gene is TRBV5-1, the J gene TRBJ1-1; D ambiguous. Between the trimmed V and J ends, which lost 5 bases and 3 bases, there was a span of 11 bases. The CDR3 contains 13 residues. The germline gives CDR1 SGHRS, CDR2 YFSETQ. The CDR3 DNA reads as TGCGCCAGCAGATGGGAATTGGACACTGAAGCTTTCTTT. This gives the protein CASRWELDTEAFF. The whole variable domain, remainder taken from reference TRBV5-1 and TRBJ1-1, is KAGVTQTPRYLIKTRGQQVTLSCSPISGHRSVSWYQQTPGQGLQFLFEYFSETQRNKGNFPGRFSGRQFSNSRSEMNVSTLELGDSALYLCASRWELDTEAFFGQGTRLTVV.

Only one count was recorded for this clone. The same CDR3 arises from other DNA sequences in this sample as well. This sequence joins TRBV19 and TRBJ1-1; D not certain. This CDR3 is built from 13 residues. Germline values: CDR1 LNHDA, CDR2 SQIVND (reference sequence). The V and J ends lost 1 base and 6 bases respectively, with 9 bases between them. CDR3 sequence reads: CASSIGVGAEAFF. DNA for the CDR3: TGTGCCAGTAGTATAGGGGTGGGCGCTGAAGCTTTCTTT.

J is TRBJ1-4 and V is TRBV3-1 (or the pseudogene TRBV3-2), with D possibly being TRBD1 (5 bases). Germline V gene data show CDR1 as LGHDT and CDR2 as YNNKEL (reference sequence). Trimming removed 4 bases from V and 7 bases from J, with 19 bases in between. The CDR3 runs 16 residues. In DNA form, the CDR3 reads TGTGCCAGCAGCCCTTCCCCGGGACGGGGCTCTGAAAAACTGTTTTTT. Residues: CASSPSPGRGSEKLFF.

The chain combines TRBV7-8 with TRBJ1-1; TRBD1 aligns across 7 bases. The length of the CDR3 is 14 residues. Trimming took 2 bases from V and 4 from J; bases not matched to a gene: 4. Germline assignment: CDR1 SGHVS and CDR2 FQNEAQ. The CDR3 DNA reads as TGTGCCAGCAGCTTAAGGGGGCTGAGCACTGAAGCTTTCTTT. This sequence encodes CASSLRGLSTEAFF.

This clone was counted between two and nine times. The genes are TRBV19 and TRBJ1-2, with TRBD1 as a possible D gene (5 bases). The CDR3 consists of 13 residues. The V gene's germline CDR1 is LNHDA and CDR2 SQIVND (reference sequence). The V end lost 3 bases, the J end lost 2 bases, and 7 bases lay between the germline ends. This CDR3 reads CASSMSGNYGYTF. CDR3 sequence (DNA): TGTGCCAGTAGTATGTCAGGGAACTATGGCTACACCTTC. The full variable domain, completed using reference TRBV19 and TRBJ1-2, is DGGITQSPKYLFRKEGQNVTLSCEQNLNHDAMYWYRQDPGQGLRLIYYSQIVNDFQKGDIAEGYSVSREKKESFPLTVTSAQKNPTAFYLCASSMSGNYGYTFGSGTRLTVV.

This clone occurred a few times. The chain couples TRBV2 to TRBJ1-1; D is possibly TRBD1 (5 bases). Germline assignment: CDR1 SNHLY and CDR2 FYNNEI. This CDR3 is 13 amino acids long. Trimming left V 8 bases short and J 3 bases short, with 13 bases between. The CDR3 coding sequence is TGTGCCAGCCGCAGGGTATCGGACACTGAAGCTTTCTTT. Translated: CASRRVSDTEAFF.

The J gene is TRBJ2-7, the V gene TRBV19; 9 bases map to TRBD1. V was pared by 3 bases and J by 3 bases, with 9 bases of the junction left unmatched. The CDR3 length is 16 residues. The germline V gene has CDR1 LNHDA and CDR2 SQIVND (reference sequence). Here the CDR3 reads CASSIGLPGQGYEQYF. CDR3 coding DNA: TGTGCCAGTAGTATCGGTCTACCGGGACAGGGCTACGAGCAGTACTTC.

CDR3 DNA sequence: TGTGCCAGCAACCTCGGAGATCAGCCCCAGCATTTT. It yields the protein CASNLGDQPQHF. The chain links TRBV7-9 to TRBJ1-5; no reliable D call. Trimming cost V 7 bases and J 5 bases, with 9 bases left between them. The germline V gene encodes CDR1 SEHNR and CDR2 FQNEAQ (reference sequence). This CDR3 is 12 amino acids long.

V and J are TRBV7-2 and TRBJ1-1; a weak D match, TRBD1 (5 bases). This CDR3 contains 13 residues. Trimming stripped 5 bases from V and 4 bases from J, with 11 bases between. The V gene's germline CDR1 is SGHTA and CDR2 FQGNSA. The CDR3, as DNA: TGTGCCAGCAGCGCAGGGATTCTCACTGAAGCTTTCTTT. The encoded protein is CASSAGILTEAFF.

This chain connects TRBV30 to TRBJ1-1; 8 positions match TRBD1. V dropped 4 bases and J dropped 2; count of bases not matched to a gene: 6. The CDR3 has 14 amino acids. Germline V gene lookup returns CDR1 GTSNPN and CDR2 SVGIG (reference sequence). The CDR3 sequence: CAWTPGTGNTEAFF. The CDR3 DNA follows: TGTGCCTGGACCCCGGGGACAGGTAACACTGAAGCTTTCTTT.

The CDR3 region is CASSLGQMNTEAFF. CDR3 nucleotide sequence: TGTGCCAGCAGCTTGGGACAGATGAACACTGAAGCTTTCTTT. This chain joins TRBV5-4 and TRBJ1-1; D may be TRBD1 (5 bases). Germline-derived CDR1 and CDR2 are SGHNT and YYREEE (reference sequence). Trimming cost V 0 bases and J 0 bases, with 6 bases left between them. There are 14 residues in the CDR3.

V gene TRBV6-5 combines with J gene TRBJ1-2; D gene ambiguous. Trimming pared 10 bases from V and 8 bases from J, leaving 11 bases between. Germline lookup yields CDR1 MNHEY and CDR2 SVGAGI. The CDR3 consists of 10 residues. CDR3 protein: CATTPQGYTF. In DNA, the CDR3 is TGTGCCACCACACCCCAGGGCTACACCTTC.

CDR3 sequence reads: CASSRGTDDNQPQHF. The CDR3 DNA is TGTGCCAGCAGCCGCGGGACAGATGATAATCAGCCCCAGCATTTT. J is TRBJ1-5 and V is TRBV6-5, with 7 positions matching TRBD1. V was clipped by 6 bases and J by 4 bases; unmatched bases: 9. CDR1 MNHEY and CDR2 SVGAGI come from the germline V gene. The length of the CDR3 is 15 residues.

This chain joins TRBV7-3 and TRBJ2-3, with 12 bases identical to TRBD1. Germline V gene sequence: CDR1 SGHTA, CDR2 FQGTGA. Trimming cost V 5 bases and J 2 bases; bases outside gene matches: 2. This CDR3 region has 15 residues. CDR3 in DNA: TGTGCCAGCAGCCCGGGACAGGGGGCCACAGATACGCAGTATTTT. Protein product: CASSPGQGATDTQYF. The full variable domain, with the rest looked up from reference TRBV7-3 and TRBJ2-3, is GAGVSQTPSNKVTEKGKYVELRCDPISGHTALYWYRQSLGQGPEFLIYFQGTGAADDSGLPNDRFFAVRPEGSVSTLKIQRTERGDSAVYLCASSPGQGATDTQYFGPGTRLTVL.

The chain recombines TRBV12-3 or TRBV12-4 with TRBJ1-5; D remains ambiguous. CDR3 length: 13 amino acids. V shed 5 bases and J shed 2 bases, with 7 bases lying between them. CDR3 protein: CASSPNGNQPQHF. The DNA for the CDR3 is TGTGCCAGCAGTCCAAATGGCAATCAGCCCCAGCATTTT.

This rearrangement joins TRBV30 to TRBJ1-1; D not resolved. Germline CDR1 reads GTSNPN; CDR2 reads SVGIG (reference sequence). Trimming took 1 base from V and 11 from J, leaving 11 bases between them. The CDR3 sequence is 11 residues long. The CDR3 reads CAWSEAGGAFF. CDR3 DNA sequence: TGTGCCTGGAGTGAGGCAGGTGGGGCTTTCTTT.

DNA for the CDR3: TGTGCCTGGAGTTACAGGGGGTCGCAGCTGACAGGAGGCTACACCTTC. Translation gives CAWSYRGSQLTGGYTF. The genes are TRBV30 and TRBJ1-2; the match to TRBD1 covers 8 bases. Germline V gives CDR1 GTSNPN, CDR2 SVGIG (reference sequence). The CDR3 sequence is 16 residues long. Losses at the gene ends were 2 bases for V and 8 bases for J; bases not matched to a gene: 16.

This clone was observed a few times. This chain links TRBV19 with TRBJ1-1; no clear D gene. The CDR3 has 14 residues. The ends were cut back, 1 base at V and 4 bases at J, with 10 bases in the middle. CDR1 LNHDA and CDR2 SQIVND come from the germline V gene (reference sequence). CDR3 coding DNA: TGTGCCAGTAGTATAGTAGCCGGGGTCACTGAAGCTTTCTTT. This codes for CASSIVAGVTEAFF.

In the case of this clone: This sample also contains other DNA sequences that code for the same CDR3. The rearrangement uses TRBV27 and TRBJ1-2, with D perhaps TRBD1 (6 bases). Germline loops: CDR1 MNHEY, CDR2 SMNVEV (reference sequence). Trimming pared 5 bases from V and 5 bases from J, leaving 9 bases between. This CDR3 region has 12 residues. CDR3 protein: CASSPRGYGYTF. In DNA form, the CDR3 reads TGTGCCAGCAGTCCAAGGGGGTATGGCTACACCTTC.

The CDR3 is CASSQEVRGAEQFF. For the CDR3, the DNA is TGTGCCAGCAGCCAAGAAGTCAGGGGCGCTGAGCAGTTCTTC. V usage is TRBV3-1 (or the pseudogene TRBV3-2) and J usage is TRBJ2-1, with D possibly TRBD1 on 6 matching bases. Germline values: CDR1 LGHDT, CDR2 YNNKEL (reference sequence). The ends were cut back, 0 bases at V and 9 bases at J, with 12 bases in the middle. The CDR3 consists of 14 residues.